The 5 T cell receptor beta chains below all came from one sample that was sequenced in a study of blood T cell repertoires in COVID-19. Repertoires were generated with immunoSEQ multiplex PCR, while TCRdb's copy carries only in-frame clones and drops some. Here the sample spans roughly 250,000 clones, about 90% being singletons. Sequenced input: peripheral blood. These TCRs come from a woman aged 25 to 45 with COVID-19, enrolled during active disease.

The V gene is TRBV7-5, the J gene TRBJ1-5. TRBV7-5 is noted as a pseudogene. The CDR3 consists of 13 residues. For the CDR3, the DNA is TGTGTCAGACCCCCCGCCTACAATCAGCCCCAGCATTTT. Protein sequence: CVRPPAYNQPQHF.

This chain links TRBV11-3 with TRBJ2-7, with a possible D match to TRBD1 (6 bases). In germline, CDR1 is SGHNT, CDR2 YENEEA. V shed 3 bases and J shed 5 bases, with 14 bases lying between them. The CDR3 consists of 14 residues. CDR3 bases: TGTGCCAGCAGCTTTGGGACAAATAAGGACGAGCAGTACTTC. Protein: CASSFGTNKDEQYF.

This chain links TRBV18 with TRBJ2-2; 12 bases are a match to TRBD1. V was clipped by 1 base and J by 1 base; unmatched bases: 1. Per the germline V gene, CDR1 is KGHSH and CDR2 is LQKENI. The CDR3 runs to 17 residues. CDR3 sequence reads: CASSPRDRGQNTGELFF. The CDR3 nucleotides are TGTGCCAGCTCACCACGGGACAGGGGGCAGAACACCGGGGAGCTGTTTTTT.

This clone was picked up one time. The J gene is TRBJ2-1, the V gene TRBV4-2, with 12 positions matching TRBD2. J lost 10 bases, V lost 4 bases, and 8 bases had no gene match. The CDR3 has 15 residues. Per germline, CDR1 LGHNA and CDR2 YNFKEQ. This CDR3 is CASSLTSGGPGEQFF. The DNA for the CDR3 is TGTGCCAGCAGCCTTACTAGCGGGGGGCCGGGGGAGCAGTTCTTC.

V usage is TRBV29-1 and J usage is TRBJ2-7, with 8 bases aligning to TRBD1. This CDR3 is 11 amino acids long. The germline CDR1 and CDR2 sequences are SQVTM and ANQGSEA. The V gene end was trimmed by 7 bases and the J gene end by 5 bases; junction bases not matched to a gene: 4. As DNA, the CDR3 is TGCAGCGGATCGACAGGGGACGAGCAGTACTTC. Amino acids: CSGSTGDEQYF.